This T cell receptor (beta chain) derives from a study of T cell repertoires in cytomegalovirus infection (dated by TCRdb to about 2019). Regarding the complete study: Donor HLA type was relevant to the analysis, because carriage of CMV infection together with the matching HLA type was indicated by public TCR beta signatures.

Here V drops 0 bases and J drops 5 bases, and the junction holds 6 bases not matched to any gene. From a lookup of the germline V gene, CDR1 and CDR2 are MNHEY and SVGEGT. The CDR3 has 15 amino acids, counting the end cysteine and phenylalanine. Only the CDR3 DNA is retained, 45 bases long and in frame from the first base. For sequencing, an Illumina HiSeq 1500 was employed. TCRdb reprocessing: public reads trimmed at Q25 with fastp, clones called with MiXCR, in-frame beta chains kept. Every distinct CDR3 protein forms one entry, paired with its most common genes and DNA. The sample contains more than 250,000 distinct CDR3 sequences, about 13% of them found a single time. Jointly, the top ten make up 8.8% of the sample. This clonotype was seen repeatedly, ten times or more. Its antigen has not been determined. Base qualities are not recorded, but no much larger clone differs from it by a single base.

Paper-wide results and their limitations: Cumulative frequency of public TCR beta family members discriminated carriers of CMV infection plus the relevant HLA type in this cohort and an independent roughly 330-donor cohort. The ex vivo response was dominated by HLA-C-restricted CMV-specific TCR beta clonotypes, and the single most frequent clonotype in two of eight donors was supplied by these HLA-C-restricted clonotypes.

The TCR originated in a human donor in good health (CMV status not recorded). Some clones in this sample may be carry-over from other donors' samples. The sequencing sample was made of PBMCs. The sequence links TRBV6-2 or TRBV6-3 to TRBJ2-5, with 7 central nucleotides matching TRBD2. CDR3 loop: CASSYSTGGTETQYF. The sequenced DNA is TGTGCCAGCAGTTACTCGACGGGGGGAACGGAGACCCAGTACTTC.